Detailed here is one T cell receptor (beta chain). The sample holds one count of this clone. The specificity of this receptor is unknown. No quality values exist for individual bases; no much larger clone is one base distant. TCRbeta CDR3 regions were amplified from genomic DNA using the immunoSEQ Assay, a bias-controlled multiplex PCR. In the authors' own workflow: Within the assay, amplification of reference gene primers was used to estimate how many nucleated cells each sample contained. Sequence reads were collapsed and filtered to measure the absolute abundance of every unique TCRbeta CDR3 rearrangement. Productive Simpson clonality was computed per sample as the square root of Simpson's diversity index over productive rearrangements. This immuneACCESS table, as held by TCRdb, lists in-frame sequences with V and J called but not all clones. Of the missing ones, under half trace to an unresolved V gene in checked studies; the others have no known cause. D and trimming were read from the DNA, whereas the V and J calls and clone size are those reported in that table. The sample records 120,000 to 150,000 clones, more than 75% of which are singletons. The ten largest clones capture roughly 6.6% of the sample.

The data were obtained in a study of blood T cell repertoires in COVID-19 (dated by TCRdb to 2019 to 2021). Some background on the complete study: Collaborator samples came from the United States, Italy and Spain and covered acute and convalescent phases of COVID-19. The repertoires were released in a freely available public database meant as a resource for research on the immune response to SARS-CoV-2. Samples were obtained from the ongoing ImmuneRACE study (first 160 participants) and from some 1,300 subjects provided by 6 global collaborators. The material from the prospective study consisted of cDNA or gDNA derived from T cells, B-cell-depleted T cells, or PBMCs. Deeply sampled blood TCRbeta repertoires from subjects exposed to, actively infected with, or recovered from COVID-19 were included in the dataset. HLA class I and class II types, where available, came from metadata supplied by the sample provider rather than from assay-based typing. Nearly every sample came with metadata listing a de-identified subject ID, COVID-19 status, age in years and sex.

The full study reports these points: The quantity of clinical and demographic metadata differed by source and by participant and was supplied without curation.

The collaborating institutions used their own protocols to collect whole blood in K2EDTA tubes. For TCRbeta analysis, collaborator samples were shipped as frozen whole blood, as isolated PBMCs, or as DNA extracted from either sample type. Clipping removes 1 base from V and 9 bases from J, with 4 as the unmatched junction base count. The CDR3 runs 14 amino acids, cysteine and phenylalanine included. The DNA shown is the 42-base CDR3, in frame from base 1. Taken from the germline V gene (reference sequence), the CDR1 and CDR2 loops are GTSNPN and SVGIG. Sequenced: peripheral blood. The V and J genes are TRBV30 and TRBJ1-6; 9 bases in between match TRBD1. The sequence came from a man older than 75 with acute or convalescent COVID-19. The CDR3 has the sequence CAWSERTGVSPLHF. At the DNA level, the sequence is TGTGCCTGGAGTGAAAGGACAGGGGTTTCACCCCTCCACTTT.